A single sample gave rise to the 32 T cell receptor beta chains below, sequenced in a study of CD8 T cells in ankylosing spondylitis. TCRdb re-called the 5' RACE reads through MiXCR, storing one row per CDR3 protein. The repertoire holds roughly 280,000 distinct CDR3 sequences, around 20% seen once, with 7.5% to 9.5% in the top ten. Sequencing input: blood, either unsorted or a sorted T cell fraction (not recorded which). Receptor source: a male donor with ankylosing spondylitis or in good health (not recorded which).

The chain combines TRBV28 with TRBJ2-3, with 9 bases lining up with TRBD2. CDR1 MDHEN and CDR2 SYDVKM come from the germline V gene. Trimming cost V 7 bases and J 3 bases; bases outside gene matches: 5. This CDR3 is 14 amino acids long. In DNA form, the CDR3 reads TGTGCCAGCACTGAAGCGGGGGGAACAGATACGCAGTATTTT. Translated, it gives CASTEAGGTDTQYF.

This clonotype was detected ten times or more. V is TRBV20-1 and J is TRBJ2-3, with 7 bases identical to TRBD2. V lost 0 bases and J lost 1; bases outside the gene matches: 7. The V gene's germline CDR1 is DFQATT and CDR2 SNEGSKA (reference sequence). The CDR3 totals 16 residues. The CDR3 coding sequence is TGCAGTGCTAGAGATCAGACTAGCCGGGGCACAGATACGCAGTATTTT. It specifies CSARDQTSRGTDTQYF.

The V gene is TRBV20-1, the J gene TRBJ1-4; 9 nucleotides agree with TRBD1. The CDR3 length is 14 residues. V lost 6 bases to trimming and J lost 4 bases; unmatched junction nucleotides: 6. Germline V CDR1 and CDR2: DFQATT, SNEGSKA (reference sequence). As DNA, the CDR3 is TGCAGTGCCCACGGACAGGGGAATAATGAAAAACTGTTTTTT. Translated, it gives CSAHGQGNNEKLFF.

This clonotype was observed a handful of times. The chain's CDR3 is CASSFGIGAFF. DNA for the CDR3: TGTGCCAGCAGTTTTGGTATCGGAGCTTTCTTT. This sequence joins TRBV12-3 or TRBV12-4 and TRBJ1-1; D gene uncertain. V was trimmed by 3 bases and J by 10 bases, leaving 9 bases between them. The CDR3 is 11 residues long.

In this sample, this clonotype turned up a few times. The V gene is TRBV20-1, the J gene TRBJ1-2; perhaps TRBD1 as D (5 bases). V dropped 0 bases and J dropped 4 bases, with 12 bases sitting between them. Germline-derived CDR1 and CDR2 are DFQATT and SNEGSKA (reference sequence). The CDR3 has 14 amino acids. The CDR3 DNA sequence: TGCAGTGCTAGAGATGCGAGTGGGACCTATGGCTACACCTTC. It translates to CSARDASGTYGYTF.

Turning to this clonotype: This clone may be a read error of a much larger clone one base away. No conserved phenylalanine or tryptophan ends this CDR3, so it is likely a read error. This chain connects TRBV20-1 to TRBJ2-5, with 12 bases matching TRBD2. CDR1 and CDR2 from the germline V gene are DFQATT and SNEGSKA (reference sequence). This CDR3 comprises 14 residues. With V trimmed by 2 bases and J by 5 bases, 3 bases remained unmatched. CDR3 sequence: CSARLAGGRETQYL. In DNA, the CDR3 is TGCAGTGCTAGACTAGCGGGGGGGAGGGAGACCCAGTACTTG.

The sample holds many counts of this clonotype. CDR3 nucleotide sequence: TGCAGTGCTAGAGTGCAGCGGCCCTGGGATGAGCAGTTCTTC. Protein: CSARVQRPWDEQFF. The chain combines TRBV20-1 with TRBJ2-1; D perhaps matches TRBD2 (5 bases). The CDR3 loop spans 14 amino acids. V lost 1 base to trimming and J lost 8 bases, with 15 bases between them. Germline-derived CDR1 and CDR2 are DFQATT and SNEGSKA (reference sequence).

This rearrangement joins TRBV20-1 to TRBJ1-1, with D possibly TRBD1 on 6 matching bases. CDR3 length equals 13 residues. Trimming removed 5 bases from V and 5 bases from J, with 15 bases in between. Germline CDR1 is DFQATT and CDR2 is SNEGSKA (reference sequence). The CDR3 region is CSAGGPGSTEAFF. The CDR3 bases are TGCAGTGCTGGGGGCCCGGGTAGTACTGAAGCTTTCTTT.

The CDR3 sequence: CATSDPRQAADTQYF. As DNA, the CDR3 is TGTGCCACCAGTGACCCGCGCCAGGCGGCAGATACGCAGTATTTT. V is TRBV24-1 and J is TRBJ2-3; D gene ambiguous. Germline CDR1 KGHDR, CDR2 SFDVKD. CDR3 size: 15 residues. Trimming cost V 4 bases and J 4 bases, with 14 bases left between them.

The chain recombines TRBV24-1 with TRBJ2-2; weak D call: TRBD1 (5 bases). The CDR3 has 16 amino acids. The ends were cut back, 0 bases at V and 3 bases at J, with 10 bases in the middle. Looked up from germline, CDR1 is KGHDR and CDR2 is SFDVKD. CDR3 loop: CATSDLRGHYTGELFF. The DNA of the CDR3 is TGTGCCACCAGTGATTTGCGTGGACACTACACCGGGGAGCTGTTTTTT.

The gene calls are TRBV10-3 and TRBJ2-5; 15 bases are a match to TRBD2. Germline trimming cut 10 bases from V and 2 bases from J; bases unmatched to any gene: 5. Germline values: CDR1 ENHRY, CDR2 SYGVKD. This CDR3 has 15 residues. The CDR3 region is CATQGLAGGQETQYF. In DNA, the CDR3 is TGTGCCACCCAGGGACTAGCGGGAGGTCAAGAGACCCAGTACTTC.

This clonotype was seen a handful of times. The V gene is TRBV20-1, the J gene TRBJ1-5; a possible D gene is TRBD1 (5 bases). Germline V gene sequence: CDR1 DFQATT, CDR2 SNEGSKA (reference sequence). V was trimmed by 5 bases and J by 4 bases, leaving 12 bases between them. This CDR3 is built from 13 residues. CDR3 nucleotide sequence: TGCAGTGCTGGGGGATACTTTAATCAGCCCCAGCATTTT. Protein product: CSAGGYFNQPQHF.

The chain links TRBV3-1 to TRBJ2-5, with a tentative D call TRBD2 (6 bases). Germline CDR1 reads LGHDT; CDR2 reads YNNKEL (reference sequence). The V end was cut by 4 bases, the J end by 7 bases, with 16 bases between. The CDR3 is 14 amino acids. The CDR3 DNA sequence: TGTGCCAGCAGCCCCCGGGACCGGAGGGGGACCCAGTACTTC. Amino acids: CASSPRDRRGTQYF.

This chain's CDR3 is CSARSWTSGGNEQFF. In DNA, the CDR3 is TGCAGTGCTAGATCCTGGACTAGCGGGGGTAATGAGCAGTTCTTC. This chain uses TRBV20-1 with TRBJ2-1; 13 bases agree with TRBD2. Germline CDR1 and CDR2: DFQATT and SNEGSKA (reference sequence). This CDR3 comprises 15 residues. V trimming: 2 bases; J trimming: 7 bases; junction bases outside the gene matches: 5.

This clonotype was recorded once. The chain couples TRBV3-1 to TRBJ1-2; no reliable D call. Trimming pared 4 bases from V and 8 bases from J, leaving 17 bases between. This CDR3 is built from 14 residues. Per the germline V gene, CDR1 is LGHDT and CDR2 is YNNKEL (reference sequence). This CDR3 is CASSPRGGGWGYTF. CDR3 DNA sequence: TGTGCCAGCAGCCCCCGCGGTGGAGGATGGGGCTACACCTTC.

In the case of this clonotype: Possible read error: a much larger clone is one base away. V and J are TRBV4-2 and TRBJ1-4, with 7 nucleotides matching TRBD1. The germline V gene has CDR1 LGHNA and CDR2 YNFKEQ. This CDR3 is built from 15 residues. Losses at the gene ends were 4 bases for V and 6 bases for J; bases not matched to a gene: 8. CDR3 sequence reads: CASSRVQGEDEKLFF. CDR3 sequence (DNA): TGTGCCAGCAGCCGAGTCCAGGGGGAGGATGAAAAACTGTTTTTT.

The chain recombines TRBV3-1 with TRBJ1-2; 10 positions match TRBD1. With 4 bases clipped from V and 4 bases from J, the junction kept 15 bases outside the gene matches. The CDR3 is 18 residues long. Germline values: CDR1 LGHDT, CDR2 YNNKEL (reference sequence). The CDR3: CASSPLTGQGMALYGYTF. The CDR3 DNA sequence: TGTGCCAGCAGCCCTCTGACGGGACAGGGGATGGCCCTCTATGGCTACACCTTC.

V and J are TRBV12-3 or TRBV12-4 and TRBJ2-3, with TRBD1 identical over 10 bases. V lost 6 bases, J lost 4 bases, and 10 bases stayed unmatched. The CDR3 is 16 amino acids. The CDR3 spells CASRPPTGQGADTQYF. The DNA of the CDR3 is TGTGCCAGCAGACCACCGACCGGACAGGGGGCAGATACGCAGTATTTT.

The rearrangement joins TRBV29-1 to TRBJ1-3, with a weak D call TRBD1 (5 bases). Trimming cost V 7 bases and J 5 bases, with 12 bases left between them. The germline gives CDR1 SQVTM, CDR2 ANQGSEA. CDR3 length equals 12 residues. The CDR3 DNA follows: TGCAGCGCCGAGGGGCCAAGAAACACCATATATTTT. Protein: CSAEGPRNTIYF.

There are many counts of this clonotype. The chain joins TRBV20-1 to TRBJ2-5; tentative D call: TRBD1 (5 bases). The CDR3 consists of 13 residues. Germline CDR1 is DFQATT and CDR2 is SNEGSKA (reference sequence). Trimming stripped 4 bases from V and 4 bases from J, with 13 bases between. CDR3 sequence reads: CSANLGRAETQYF. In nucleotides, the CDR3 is TGCAGTGCTAACCTCGGCAGGGCAGAGACCCAGTACTTC.

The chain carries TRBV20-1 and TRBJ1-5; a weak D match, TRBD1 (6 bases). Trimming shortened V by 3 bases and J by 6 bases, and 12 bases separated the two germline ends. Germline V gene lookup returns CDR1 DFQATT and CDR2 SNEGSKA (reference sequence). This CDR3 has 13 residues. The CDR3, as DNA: TGCAGTGCTAGTGTACAGGGTTTTCAGCCCCAGCATTTT. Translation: CSASVQGFQPQHF.

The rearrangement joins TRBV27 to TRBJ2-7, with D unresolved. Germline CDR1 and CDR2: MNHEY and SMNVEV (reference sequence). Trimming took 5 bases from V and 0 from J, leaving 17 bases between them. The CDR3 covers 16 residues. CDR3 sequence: CASSPPGQASSYEQYV. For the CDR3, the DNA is TGTGCCAGCAGTCCTCCCGGGCAAGCCTCCTCCTACGAGCAGTACGTC.

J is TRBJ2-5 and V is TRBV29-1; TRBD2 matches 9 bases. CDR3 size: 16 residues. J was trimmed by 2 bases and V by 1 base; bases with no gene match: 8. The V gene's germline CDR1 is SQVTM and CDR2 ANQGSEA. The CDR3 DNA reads TGCAGCGTTGAAGGGGGGCTAGCGGGGCCACAAGAGACCCAGTACTTC. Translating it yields CSVEGGLAGPQETQYF.

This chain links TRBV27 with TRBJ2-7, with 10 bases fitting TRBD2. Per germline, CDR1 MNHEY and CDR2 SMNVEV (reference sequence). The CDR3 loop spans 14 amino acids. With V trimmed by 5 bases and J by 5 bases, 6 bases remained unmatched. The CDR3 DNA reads TGTGCCAGCAGTCCCTCGGGACTAGCGCACGAGCAGTACGTC. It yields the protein CASSPSGLAHEQYV.

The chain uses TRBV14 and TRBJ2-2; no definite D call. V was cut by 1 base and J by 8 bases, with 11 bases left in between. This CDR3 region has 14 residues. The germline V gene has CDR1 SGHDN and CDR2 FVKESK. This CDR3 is CASSQALMGGELFF. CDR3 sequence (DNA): TGTGCCAGCAGCCAAGCCCTTATGGGAGGGGAGCTGTTTTTT.

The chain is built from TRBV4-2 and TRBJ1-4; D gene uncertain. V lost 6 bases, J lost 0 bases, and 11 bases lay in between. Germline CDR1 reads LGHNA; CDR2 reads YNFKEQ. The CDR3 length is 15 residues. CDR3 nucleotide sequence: TGTGCCAGCAGTCCGCCAGTTGCAACTAATGAAAAACTGTTTTTT. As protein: CASSPPVATNEKLFF.

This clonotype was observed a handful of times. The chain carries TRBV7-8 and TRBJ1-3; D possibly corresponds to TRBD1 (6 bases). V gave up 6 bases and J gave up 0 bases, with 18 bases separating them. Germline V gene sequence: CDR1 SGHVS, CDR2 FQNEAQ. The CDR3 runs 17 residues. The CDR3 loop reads CASSPGAGRGSGNTIYF. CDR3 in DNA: TGTGCCAGCAGTCCCGGAGCCGGCAGGGGCTCTGGAAACACCATATATTTT. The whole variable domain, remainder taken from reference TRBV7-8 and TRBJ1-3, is GAGVSQSPRYKVAKRGQDVALRCDPISGHVSLFWYQQALGQGPEFLTYFQNEAQLDKSGLPSDRFFAERPEGSVSTLKIQRTQQEDSAVYLCASSPGAGRGSGNTIYFGEGSWLTVV.

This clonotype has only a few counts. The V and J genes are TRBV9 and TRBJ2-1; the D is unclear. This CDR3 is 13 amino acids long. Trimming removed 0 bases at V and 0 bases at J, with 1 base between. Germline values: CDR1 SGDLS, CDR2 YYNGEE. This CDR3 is CASSVDSYNEQFF. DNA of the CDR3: TGTGCCAGCAGCGTAGACTCCTACAATGAGCAGTTCTTC. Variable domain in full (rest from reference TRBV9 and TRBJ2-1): DSGVTQTPKHLITATGQRVTLRCSPRSGDLSVYWYQQSLDQGLQFLIQYYNGEERAKGNILERFSAQQFPDLHSELNLSSLELGDSALYFCASSVDSYNEQFFGPGTRLTVL.

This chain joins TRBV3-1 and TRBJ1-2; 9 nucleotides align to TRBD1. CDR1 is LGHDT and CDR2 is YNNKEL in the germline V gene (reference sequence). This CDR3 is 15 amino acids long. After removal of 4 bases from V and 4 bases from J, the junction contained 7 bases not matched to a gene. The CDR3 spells CASSPRDRVGYGYTF. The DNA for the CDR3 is TGTGCCAGCAGCCCACGGGACAGGGTGGGCTATGGCTACACCTTC.

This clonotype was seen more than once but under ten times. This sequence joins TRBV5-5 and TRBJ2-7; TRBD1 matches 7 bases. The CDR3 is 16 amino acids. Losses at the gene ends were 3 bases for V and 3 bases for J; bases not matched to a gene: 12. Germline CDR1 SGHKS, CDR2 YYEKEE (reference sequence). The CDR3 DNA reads TGTGCCAGCAGCTCGAATATATACAGGGGATACTACGAGCAGTACGTC. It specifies CASSSNIYRGYYEQYV.

The CDR3 region is CASAGNTGELFF. In DNA form, the CDR3 reads TGTGCCAGCGCAGGGAACACCGGGGAGCTGTTTTTT. The chain has TRBV6-6 and TRBJ2-2; D not resolved. The CDR3 is 12 residues long. V dropped 8 bases and J dropped 1 base, with 5 bases sitting between them. The germline CDR1 and CDR2 sequences are MNHNY and SVGAGI (reference sequence).

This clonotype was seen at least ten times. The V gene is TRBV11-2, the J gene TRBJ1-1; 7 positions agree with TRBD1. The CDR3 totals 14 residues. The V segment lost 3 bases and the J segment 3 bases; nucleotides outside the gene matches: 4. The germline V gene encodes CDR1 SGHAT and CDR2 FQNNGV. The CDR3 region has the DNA TGTGCCAGCAGCTTCCTCGACAGGGACACTGAAGCTTTCTTT. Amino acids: CASSFLDRDTEAFF.